Sequencing of this TCR beta chain was carried out in a study of T-cell memory formation after mild COVID-19 (dated by TCRdb to 2020 to 2022). Some background on the complete study: TCR sequence clusters from the two donors were found to be largely donor specific. In a couple of donors, T-cell clones that expanded and contracted after mild COVID-19 were tracked by sequencing TCRalpha and TCRbeta repertoires over time. The cohort was made up of two young adult volunteers, one female and one male, who were previously healthy.

The sequencing machine was an Illumina NovaSeq 6000. TCRalpha and TCRbeta cDNA libraries were constructed by 5'RACE with constant-segment primers, with sample barcodes and unique molecular identifiers being introduced. RNA was extracted from every sample with Trizol reagent. The libraries were amplified in two PCR steps, and the second step added a second sample barcode and Illumina TruSeq adapters. The libraries were sequenced on an Illumina NovaSeq using 2 x 150 bp paired-end reads. Processing in the source paper ran as follows. Reads were demultiplexed and collapsed into UMI-guided consensus sequences with migec v1.2.7. With mixcr v2.1.11, UMI consensuses were aligned to TRA and TRB V and J templates and assembled into clonotypes. Clonotypes were classified as expanded or contracted when called significant by both edgeR and NoisET, with noise models trained on biological replicates. For edgeR calls, the cutoffs were a false discovery rate-adjusted p below 0.01 and a log2 fold-change threshold of 1. As an exploratory analysis of dynamics, max-normalized trajectories of the 1000 most abundant clonotypes were examined by PCA with hierarchical clustering. Separately sequenced CD4+ and CD8+ repertoires were used to assign the CD4 or CD8 phenotype of responding clones. TCRdb trimmed public reads at Q25 via fastp, called clones via MiXCR and kept in-frame beta chains. Rows are unified per CDR3 protein, each entry keeping the most common DNA and genes. The V and J calls reflect TCRdb's pipeline rather than the authors' work. A total of approximately 350,000 distinct CDR3 sequences appear in this sample, approximately 15% of them only once. The ten largest make up around a fifth of the sample.

V is pruned by 6 bases and J by 8 bases, leaving 5 bases of the junction without a gene match. The CDR1 and CDR2 encoded by the germline V gene (reference sequence) are MNHNY and SVGAGI. Its CDR3 holds 13 amino acids, cysteine through phenylalanine. The CDR3 DNA has 39 bases and is translated from base 1. Ficoll-Paque density gradient centrifugation was used to isolate PBMCs. A note on this clonotype: It has no known antigen specificity. No base-level quality is on record; no much larger clone is a single base apart.

The investigation overall reported the following: Balanced CD4/CD8 phenotypes were observed for clones contracting from day 15 to 85, whereas a bias towards CD4+ was observed for a second wave of clones expanding from day 15 to 37. Only two mild cases were covered in the study, and larger cohorts including severe cases with pre-infection samples were considered necessary. Whether the second-wave clones peaking on day 37 were SARS-CoV-2 specific was not confirmed. Some responding clones were detected in pre-infection memory, suggesting pre-existing cross-reactive memory T cells joined the SARS-CoV-2 response. Contracting CD4+ clones were found mainly in CM and EM memory subsets, while CD8+ clones were enriched in EMRA.

Material: PBMCs or a T cell subset sorted from them (not recorded which). The sequence derives from a man aged 18 to 35 who had mild COVID-19 (a few samples of this study predate the infection). The sample titles of this study are shuffled in the database, so cell type and time point are left out; the donor was told from shared clones. The chain joins TRBV6-6 to TRBJ1-4; TRBD1 fits 8 bases in the junction. The CDR3 loop reads CASSFGTGEKLFF. The sequence in DNA is TGTGCCAGCAGCTTCGGGACAGGAGAAAAACTGTTTTTT.